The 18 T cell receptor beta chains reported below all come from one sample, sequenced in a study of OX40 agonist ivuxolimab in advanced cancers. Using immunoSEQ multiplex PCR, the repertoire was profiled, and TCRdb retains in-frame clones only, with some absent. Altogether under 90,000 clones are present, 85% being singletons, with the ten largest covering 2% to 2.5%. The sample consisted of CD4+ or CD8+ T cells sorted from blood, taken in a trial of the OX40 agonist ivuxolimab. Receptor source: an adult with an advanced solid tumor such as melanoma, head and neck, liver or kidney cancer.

The CDR3 spells CAISGRTGVSSYNEQFF. The CDR3 DNA is TGTGCCATCAGTGGAAGAACGGGAGTCAGCTCCTACAATGAGCAGTTCTTC. This chain connects TRBV10-3 to TRBJ2-1, with a weak D call TRBD2 (6 bases). V shed 4 bases and J shed 0 bases, with 16 bases lying between them. CDR3 length: 17 amino acids. From germline, CDR1 is ENHRY and CDR2 SYGVKD.

Written as DNA, the CDR3 is TGTGCCAGCAGGGGACAGATACCCTCTGGGGCCAACGTCCTGACTTTC. It encodes CASRGQIPSGANVLTF. The chain couples TRBV28 to TRBJ2-6; 7 positions match TRBD1. The CDR3 runs 16 residues. Germline CDR1 MDHEN, CDR2 SYDVKM. V was pared by 6 bases and J by 0 bases, with 5 bases of the junction left unmatched.

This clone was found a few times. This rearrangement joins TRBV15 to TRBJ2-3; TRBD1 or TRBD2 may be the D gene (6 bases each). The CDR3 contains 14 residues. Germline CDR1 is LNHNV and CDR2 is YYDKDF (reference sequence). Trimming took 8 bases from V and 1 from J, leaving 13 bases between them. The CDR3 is CATARGRGTDTQYF. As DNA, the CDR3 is TGTGCCACCGCACGGGGGCGAGGCACAGATACGCAGTATTTT.

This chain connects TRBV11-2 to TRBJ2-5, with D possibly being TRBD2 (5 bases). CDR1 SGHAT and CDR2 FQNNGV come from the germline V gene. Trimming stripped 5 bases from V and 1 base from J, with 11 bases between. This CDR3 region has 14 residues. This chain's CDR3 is CASSPPSGQETQYF. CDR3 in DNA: TGTGCCAGCAGCCCCCCCAGCGGCCAAGAGACCCAGTACTTC. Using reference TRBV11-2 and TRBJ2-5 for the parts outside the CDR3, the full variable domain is EAGVAQSPRYKIIEKRQSVAFWCNPISGHATLYWYQQILGQGPKLLIQFQNNGVVDDSQLPKDRFSAERLKGVDSTLKIQPAKLEDSAVYLCASSPPSGQETQYFGPGTRLLVL.

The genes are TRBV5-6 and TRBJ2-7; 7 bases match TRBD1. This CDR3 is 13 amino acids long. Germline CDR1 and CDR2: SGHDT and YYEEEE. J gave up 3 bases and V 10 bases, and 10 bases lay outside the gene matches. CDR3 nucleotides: TGTGCCGGTTCCCGGAGACAGGGCTACGAGCAGTACTTC. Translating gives CAGSRRQGYEQYF.

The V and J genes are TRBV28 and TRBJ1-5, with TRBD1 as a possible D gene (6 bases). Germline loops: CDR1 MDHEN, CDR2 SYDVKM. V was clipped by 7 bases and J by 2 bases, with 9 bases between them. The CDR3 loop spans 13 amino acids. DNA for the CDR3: TGTGCCAGCAAGCACAGGGGCAATCAGCCCCAGCATTTT. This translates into CASKHRGNQPQHF.

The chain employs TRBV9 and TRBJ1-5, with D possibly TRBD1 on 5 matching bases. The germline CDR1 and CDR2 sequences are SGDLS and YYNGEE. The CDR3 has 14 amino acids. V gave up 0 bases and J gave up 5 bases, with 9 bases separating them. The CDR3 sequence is CASSVGGGDQPQHF. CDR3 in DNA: TGTGCCAGCAGCGTAGGTGGGGGTGATCAGCCCCAGCATTTT.

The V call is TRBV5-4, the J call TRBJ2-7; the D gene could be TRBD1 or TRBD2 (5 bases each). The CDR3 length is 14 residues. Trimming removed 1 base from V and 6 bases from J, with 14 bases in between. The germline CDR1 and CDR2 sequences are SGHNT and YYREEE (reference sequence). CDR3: CASSLPQGGGEQYF. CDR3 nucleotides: TGTGCCAGCAGCTTGCCCCAGGGTGGGGGCGAGCAGTACTTC.

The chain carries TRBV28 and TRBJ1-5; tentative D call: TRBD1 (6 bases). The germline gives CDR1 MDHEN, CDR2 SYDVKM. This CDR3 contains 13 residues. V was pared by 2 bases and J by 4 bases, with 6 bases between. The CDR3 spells CASSLTGNQPQHF. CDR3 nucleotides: TGTGCCAGCAGTTTAACAGGGAATCAGCCCCAGCATTTT.

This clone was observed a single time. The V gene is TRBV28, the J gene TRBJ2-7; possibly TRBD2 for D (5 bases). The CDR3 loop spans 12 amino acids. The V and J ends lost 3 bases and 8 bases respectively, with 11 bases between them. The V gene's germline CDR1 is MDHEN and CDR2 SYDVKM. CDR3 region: CASSLGETKQYF. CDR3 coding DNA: TGTGCCAGCAGTTTGGGAGAGACGAAGCAGTACTTC.

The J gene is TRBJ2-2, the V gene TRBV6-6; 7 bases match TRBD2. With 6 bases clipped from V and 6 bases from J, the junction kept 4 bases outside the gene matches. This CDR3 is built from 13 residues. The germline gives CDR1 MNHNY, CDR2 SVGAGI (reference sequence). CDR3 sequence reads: CASSPAGAGELFF. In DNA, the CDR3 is TGTGCCAGCAGCCCCGCGGGGGCCGGGGAGCTGTTTTTT.

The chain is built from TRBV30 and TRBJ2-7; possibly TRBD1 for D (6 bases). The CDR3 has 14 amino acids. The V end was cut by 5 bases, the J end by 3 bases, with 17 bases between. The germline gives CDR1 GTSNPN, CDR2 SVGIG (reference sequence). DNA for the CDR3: TGTGCCTGGGCCAGGGGACGGTCCTTCTACGAGCAGTACTTC. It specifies CAWARGRSFYEQYF.

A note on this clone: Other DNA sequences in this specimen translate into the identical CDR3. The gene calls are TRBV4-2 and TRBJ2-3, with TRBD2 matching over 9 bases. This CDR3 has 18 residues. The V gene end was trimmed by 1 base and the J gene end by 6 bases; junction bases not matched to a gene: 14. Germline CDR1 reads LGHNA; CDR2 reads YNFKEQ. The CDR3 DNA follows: TGTGCCAGCAGCCAAGTTCAAAGCGGGAGGTGGTCGGGGGATACGCAGTATTTT. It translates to CASSQVQSGRWSGDTQYF.

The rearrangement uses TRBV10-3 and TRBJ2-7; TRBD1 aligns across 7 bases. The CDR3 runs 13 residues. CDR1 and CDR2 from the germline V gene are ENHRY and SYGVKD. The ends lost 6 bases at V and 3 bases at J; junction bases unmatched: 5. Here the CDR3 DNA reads TGTGCCATCAGGCCGGGACAGAGCTACGAGCAGTACTTC. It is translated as CAIRPGQSYEQYF.

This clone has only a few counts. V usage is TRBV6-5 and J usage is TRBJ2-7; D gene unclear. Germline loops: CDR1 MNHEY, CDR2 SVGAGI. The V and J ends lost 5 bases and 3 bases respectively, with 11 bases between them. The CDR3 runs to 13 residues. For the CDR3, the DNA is TGTGCCAGCAGTGGCTGGGTTCGCTACGAGCAGTACTTC. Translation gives CASSGWVRYEQYF.

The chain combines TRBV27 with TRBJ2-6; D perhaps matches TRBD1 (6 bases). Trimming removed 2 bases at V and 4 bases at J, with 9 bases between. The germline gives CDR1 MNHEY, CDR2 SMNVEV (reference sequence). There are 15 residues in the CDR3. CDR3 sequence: CASSLNREGANVLTF. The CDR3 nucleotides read TGTGCCAGCAGTTTAAACAGGGAAGGGGCCAACGTCCTGACTTTC. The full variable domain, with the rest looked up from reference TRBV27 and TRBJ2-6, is EAQVTQNPRYLITVTGKKLTVTCSQNMNHEYMSWYRQDPGLGLRQIYYSMNVEVTDKGDVPEGYKVSRKEKRNFPLILESPSPNQTSLYFCASSLNREGANVLTFGAGSRLTVL.

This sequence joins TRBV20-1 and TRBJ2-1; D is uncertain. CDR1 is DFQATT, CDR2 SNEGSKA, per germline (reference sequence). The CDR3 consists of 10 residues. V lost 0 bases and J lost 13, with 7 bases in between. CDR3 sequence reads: CSAREVHQFF. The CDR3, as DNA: TGCAGTGCTAGAGAGGTCCATCAGTTCTTC.

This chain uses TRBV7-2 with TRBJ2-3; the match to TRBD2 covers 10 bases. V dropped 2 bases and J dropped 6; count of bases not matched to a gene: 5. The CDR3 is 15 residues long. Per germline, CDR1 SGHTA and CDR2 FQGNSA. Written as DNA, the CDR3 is TGTGCCAGCAGCTTAACGAGCGGGGGGGCCGATACGCAGTATTTT. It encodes CASSLTSGGADTQYF.